This T cell receptor (beta chain) was identified in a study of Ad26.COV2.S vaccination and SARS-CoV-2 variants (dated by TCRdb to the early 2020s). Notes on the research overall: Donors in the vaccine arm were drawn from COV1001, a multicentre, randomized, double-blind, placebo-controlled phase I-IIa trial testing Ad26.COV2.S in healthy adults. Ad26.COV2.S was given intramuscularly at 5x10^10 or 1x10^11 viral particles, as a single shot or as two shots 56 days apart. The specificity and breadth of SARS-CoV-2-reactive T cell receptors after Ad26.COV2.S vaccination were assessed by TCRbeta repertoire sequencing. A total of roughly 30 samples were included in the TCR-sequenced set, comprising around 19 Ad26.COV2.S vaccine recipients, 5 placebo recipients and 8 SARS-CoV-2 convalescent individuals. Trial participants were randomized into five groups of five, in which low-dose or high-dose Ad26.COV2.S was given once or twice, or placebo was given on both occasions. Blinding of investigators to trial group allocation was maintained during experiments and outcome assessment.

CDR1 and CDR2, looked up from the germline V gene (reference sequence), are MNHNY and SVGAGI. The CDR3 runs 14 residues from the cysteine to the phenylalanine. Only the CDR3 portion is preserved as DNA: 42 bases, with reading frame beginning at the first base. V trim: 6 bases; J trim: 6 bases; unmatched bases: 8. Findings and caveats that apply to the study as a whole: The authors noted that total T cell responses may have been underestimated by the TCR breadth and depth analyses. Substantial breadth of spike-specific CD8+ and CD4+ T cell responses was reported after vaccination. Vaccine and placebo recipients had similar non-spike TCR breadth, a finding consistent with the vaccine containing only spike. The study was not powered for comparison of responses between vaccine doses or regimens. Ad26.COV2.S recipients had higher spike-specific TCR breadth than placebo recipients (P = 0.0014).

The immunoSEQ Assay was the method used to sequence TCRbeta CDR3 regions. After extraction, genomic DNA underwent amplification by bias-controlled multiplex PCR, followed by high-throughput sequencing. The study's processing was this. To quantify the absolute abundance of every unique TCRbeta CDR3 region, sequences were collapsed and filtered. Usable DNA was measured by amplifying reference genes present in all nucleated cells, and TCRbeta template counts were normalized to that usable DNA to estimate T cell fraction. Repertoire TCRs were annotated as SARS-CoV-2-specific when V gene, CDR3 amino acid sequence and J gene were exactly matched to a known reactive TCR set. The reference SARS-CoV-2 TCR set was derived from MIRA and filtered for enrichment in COVID-19-positive ImmuneCODE repertoires, a step that removed public or cross-reactive TCRs. Based on the MIRA antigens, annotated TCRs were further analysed at the level of specific ORF or position within ORF. Depth was the summed frequency of annotated unique rearrangements, while breadth was defined as annotated unique rearrangements over total unique productive rearrangements. Two-sided Wilcoxon rank-sum tests were used to compare TCR breadth between groups. Here the immuneACCESS table is served through TCRdb, limited to in-frame sequences with V and J called. Missing clones are a known gap in these copies; in checked studies unresolved V genes cover under half, and the rest lacks a known reason. The V and J calls and clone size are taken from that table; D and trimming were inferred from the DNA. Within this sample are roughly 380,000 clones, with roughly 88% of them counted one time only. About 3.6% of the sample rests with the top ten.

The treatment or condition tag for this specimen amounts to: some 20 received Ad26.COV2.S at low or high dose, single or two shots; 5 received placebo; per-sample allocation not given. For vaccine and placebo recipients, repertoires were sequenced using samples collected on day 63 after the first injection. Cohort 1b enrolled fewer than 30 adults aged 18-55 years at a single site in Boston, USA, between 29 July and 7 August 2020. Ad26.COV2.S was a replication-incompetent adenovirus type 26 vector expressing a prefusion-stabilized SARS-CoV-2 spike protein from the original Wuhan strain. For this clone: What this receptor recognizes is not known. It has no much larger one-base neighbor in the sample; base qualities were not kept.

This chain joins TRBV6-6 to TRBJ1-5; 7 junctional bases match TRBD1. This receptor was identified in a person between 18 and 65 years old who received the Ad26.COV2.S COVID-19 vaccine or a placebo. Specimen: peripheral blood, collected in a trial of Ad26.COV2.S vaccine versus placebo. The encoded CDR3 is CASRSDRERQPQHF. The DNA sequence is TGTGCCAGCAGGAGCGACAGGGAACGTCAGCCCCAGCATTTT.